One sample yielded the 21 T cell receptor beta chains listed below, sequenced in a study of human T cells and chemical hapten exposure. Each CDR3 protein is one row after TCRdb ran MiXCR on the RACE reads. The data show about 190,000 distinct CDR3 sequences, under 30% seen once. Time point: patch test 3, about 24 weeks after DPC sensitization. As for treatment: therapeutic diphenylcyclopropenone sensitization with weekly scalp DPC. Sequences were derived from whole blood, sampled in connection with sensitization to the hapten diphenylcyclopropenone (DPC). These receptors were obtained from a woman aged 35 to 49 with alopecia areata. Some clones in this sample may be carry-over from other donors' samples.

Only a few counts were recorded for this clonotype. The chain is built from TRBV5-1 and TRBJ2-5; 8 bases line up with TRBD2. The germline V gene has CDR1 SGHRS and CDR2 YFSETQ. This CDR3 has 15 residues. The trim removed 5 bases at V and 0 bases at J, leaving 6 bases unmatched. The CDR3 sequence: CASSSASGYQETQYF. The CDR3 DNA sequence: TGCGCCAGCAGTTCTGCTAGCGGGTACCAAGAGACCCAGTACTTC. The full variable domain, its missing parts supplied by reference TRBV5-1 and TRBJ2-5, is KAGVTQTPRYLIKTRGQQVTLSCSPISGHRSVSWYQQTPGQGLQFLFEYFSETQRNKGNFPGRFSGRQFSNSRSEMNVSTLELGDSALYLCASSSASGYQETQYFGPGTRLLVL.

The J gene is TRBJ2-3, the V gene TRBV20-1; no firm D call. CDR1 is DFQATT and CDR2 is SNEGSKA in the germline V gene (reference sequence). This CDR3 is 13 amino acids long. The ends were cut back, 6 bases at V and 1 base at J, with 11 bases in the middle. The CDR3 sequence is CSALRVGTDTQYF. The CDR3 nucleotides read TGCAGTGCCCTTCGCGTCGGCACAGATACGCAGTATTTT.

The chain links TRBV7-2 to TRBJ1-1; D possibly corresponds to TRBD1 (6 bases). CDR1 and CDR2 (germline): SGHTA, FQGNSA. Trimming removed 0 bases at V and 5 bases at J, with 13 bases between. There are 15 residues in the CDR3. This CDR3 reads CASSLARGGRTEAFF. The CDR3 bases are TGTGCCAGCAGCTTAGCGCGAGGGGGGAGGACTGAAGCTTTCTTT.

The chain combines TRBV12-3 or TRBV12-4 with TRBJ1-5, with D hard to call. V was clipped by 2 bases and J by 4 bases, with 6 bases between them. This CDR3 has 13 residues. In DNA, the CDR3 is TGTGCCAGCAGTTTACTGCCGAATCAGCCCCAGCATTTT. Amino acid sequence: CASSLLPNQPQHF.

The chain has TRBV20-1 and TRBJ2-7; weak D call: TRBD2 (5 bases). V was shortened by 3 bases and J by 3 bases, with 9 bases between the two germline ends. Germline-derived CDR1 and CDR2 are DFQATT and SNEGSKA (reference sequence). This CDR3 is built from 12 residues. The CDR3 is CSASAGLYEQYF. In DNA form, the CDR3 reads TGCAGTGCTAGCGCGGGCCTCTACGAGCAGTACTTC.

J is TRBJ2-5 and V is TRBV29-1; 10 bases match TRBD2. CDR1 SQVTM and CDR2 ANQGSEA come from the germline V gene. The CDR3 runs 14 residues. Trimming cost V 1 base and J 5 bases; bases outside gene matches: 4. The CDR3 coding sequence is TGCAGCGTTGAAGTAGCGGGAGGCGCGGAGACCCAGTACTTC. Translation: CSVEVAGGAETQYF. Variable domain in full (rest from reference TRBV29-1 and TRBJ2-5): SAVISQKPSRDICQRGTSLTIQCQVDSQVTMMFWYRQQPGQSLTLIATANQGSEATYESGFVIDKFPISRPNLTFSTLTVSNMSPEDSSIYLCSVEVAGGAETQYFGPGTRLLVL.

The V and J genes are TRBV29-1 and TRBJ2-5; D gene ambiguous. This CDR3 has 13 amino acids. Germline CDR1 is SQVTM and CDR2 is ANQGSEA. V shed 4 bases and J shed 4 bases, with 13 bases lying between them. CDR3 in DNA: TGCAGCGTTGGAGTGCGAGTTTCAGAGACCCAGTACTTC. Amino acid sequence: CSVGVRVSETQYF.

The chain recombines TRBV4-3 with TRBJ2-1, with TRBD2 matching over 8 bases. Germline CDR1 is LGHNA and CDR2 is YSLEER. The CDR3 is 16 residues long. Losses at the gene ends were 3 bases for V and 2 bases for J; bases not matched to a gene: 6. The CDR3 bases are TGCGCCAGCAGCCAGAGCGGGCGGGGGGCCTACAATGAGCAGTTCTTC. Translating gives CASSQSGRGAYNEQFF.

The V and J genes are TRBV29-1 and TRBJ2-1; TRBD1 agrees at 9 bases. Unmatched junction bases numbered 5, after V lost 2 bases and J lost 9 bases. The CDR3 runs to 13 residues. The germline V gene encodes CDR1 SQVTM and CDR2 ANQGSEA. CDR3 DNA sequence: TGCAGCGTTGAATACAGGGGGCCTTTTGAGCAGTTCTTC. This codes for CSVEYRGPFEQFF.

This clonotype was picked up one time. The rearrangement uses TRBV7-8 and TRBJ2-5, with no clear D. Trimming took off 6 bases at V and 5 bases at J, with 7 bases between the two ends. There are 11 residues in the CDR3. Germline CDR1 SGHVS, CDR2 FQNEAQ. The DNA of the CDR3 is TGTGCCAGCAGTGCCGTCGAGACCCAGTACTTC. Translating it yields CASSAVETQYF.

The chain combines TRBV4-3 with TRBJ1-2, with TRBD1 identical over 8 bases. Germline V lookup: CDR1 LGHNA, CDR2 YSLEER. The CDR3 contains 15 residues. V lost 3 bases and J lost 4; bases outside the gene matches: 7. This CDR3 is CASSHRSGGGYGYTF. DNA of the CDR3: TGCGCCAGCAGCCACCGATCAGGGGGCGGCTATGGCTACACCTTC.

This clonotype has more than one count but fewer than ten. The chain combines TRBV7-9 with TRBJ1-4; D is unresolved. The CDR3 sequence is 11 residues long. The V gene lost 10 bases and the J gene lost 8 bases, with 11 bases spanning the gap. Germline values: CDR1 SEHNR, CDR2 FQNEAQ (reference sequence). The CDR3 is CATILGEKLFF. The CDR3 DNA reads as TGTGCCACCATCCTCGGAGAAAAACTGTTTTTT.

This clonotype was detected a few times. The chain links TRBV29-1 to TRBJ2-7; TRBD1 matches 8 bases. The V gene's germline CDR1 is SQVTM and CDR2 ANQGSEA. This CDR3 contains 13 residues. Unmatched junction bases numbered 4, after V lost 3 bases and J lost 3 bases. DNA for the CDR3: TGCAGCGTTGATCCAGGGGGCGGCTACGAGCAGTACTTC. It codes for CSVDPGGGYEQYF.

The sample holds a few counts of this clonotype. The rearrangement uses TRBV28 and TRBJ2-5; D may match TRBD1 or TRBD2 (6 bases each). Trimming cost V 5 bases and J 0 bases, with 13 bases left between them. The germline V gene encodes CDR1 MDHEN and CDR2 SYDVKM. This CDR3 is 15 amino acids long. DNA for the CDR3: TGTGCCAGCAGTCCGGGGGCCGGGTACCAAGAGACCCAGTACTTC. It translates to CASSPGAGYQETQYF.

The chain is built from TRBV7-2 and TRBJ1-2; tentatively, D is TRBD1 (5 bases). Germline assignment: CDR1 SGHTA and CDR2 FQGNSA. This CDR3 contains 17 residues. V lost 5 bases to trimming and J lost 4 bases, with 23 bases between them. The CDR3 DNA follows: TGTGCCAGCAGCGGGGGGGGTTCTGCGATCGATCTCTATGGCTACACCTTC. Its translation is CASSGGGSAIDLYGYTF.

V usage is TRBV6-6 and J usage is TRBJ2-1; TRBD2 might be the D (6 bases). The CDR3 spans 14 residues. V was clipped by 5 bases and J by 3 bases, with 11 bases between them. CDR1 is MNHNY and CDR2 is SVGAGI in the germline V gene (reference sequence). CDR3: CASSGLGGYNEQFF. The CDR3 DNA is TGTGCCAGCAGTGGGCTGGGGGGCTACAATGAGCAGTTCTTC.

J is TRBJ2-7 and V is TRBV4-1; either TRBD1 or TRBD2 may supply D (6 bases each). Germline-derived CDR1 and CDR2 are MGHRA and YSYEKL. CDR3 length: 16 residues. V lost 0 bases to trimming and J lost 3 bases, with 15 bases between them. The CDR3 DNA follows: TGCGCCAGCAGCCAAGATATCCGGGGGCTCGGCTACGAGCAGTACTTC. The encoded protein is CASSQDIRGLGYEQYF.

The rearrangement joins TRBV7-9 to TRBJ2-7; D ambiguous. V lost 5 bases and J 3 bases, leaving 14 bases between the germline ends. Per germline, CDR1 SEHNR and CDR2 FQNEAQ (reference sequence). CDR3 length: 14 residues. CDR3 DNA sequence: TGTGCCAGCAGCCCTCTGGCGGTCCTCTACGAGCAGTACTTC. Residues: CASSPLAVLYEQYF.

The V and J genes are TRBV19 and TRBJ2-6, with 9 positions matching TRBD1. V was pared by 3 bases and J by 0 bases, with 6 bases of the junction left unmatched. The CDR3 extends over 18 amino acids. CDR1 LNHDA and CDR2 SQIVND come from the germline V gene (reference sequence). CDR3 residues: CASSILRGQGSGANVLTF. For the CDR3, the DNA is TGTGCCAGTAGTATCTTACGGGGACAGGGCTCTGGGGCCAACGTCCTGACTTTC.

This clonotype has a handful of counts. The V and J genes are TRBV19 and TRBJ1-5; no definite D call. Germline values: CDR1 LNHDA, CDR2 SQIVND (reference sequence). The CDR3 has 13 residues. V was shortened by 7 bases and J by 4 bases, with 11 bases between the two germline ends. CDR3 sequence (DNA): TGTGCCAGTAATTTAGGGCTGAATCAGCCCCAGCATTTT. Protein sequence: CASNLGLNQPQHF.

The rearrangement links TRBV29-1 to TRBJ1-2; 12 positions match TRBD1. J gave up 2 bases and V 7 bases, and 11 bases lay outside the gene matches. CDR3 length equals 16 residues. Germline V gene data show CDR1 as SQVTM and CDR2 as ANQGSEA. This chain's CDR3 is CSGGDRGRPENYGYTF. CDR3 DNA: TGCAGCGGGGGGGACAGGGGGCGCCCAGAAAACTATGGCTACACCTTC. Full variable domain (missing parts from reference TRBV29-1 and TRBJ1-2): SAVISQKPSRDICQRGTSLTIQCQVDSQVTMMFWYRQQPGQSLTLIATANQGSEATYESGFVIDKFPISRPNLTFSTLTVSNMSPEDSSIYLCSGGDRGRPENYGYTFGSGTRLTVV.